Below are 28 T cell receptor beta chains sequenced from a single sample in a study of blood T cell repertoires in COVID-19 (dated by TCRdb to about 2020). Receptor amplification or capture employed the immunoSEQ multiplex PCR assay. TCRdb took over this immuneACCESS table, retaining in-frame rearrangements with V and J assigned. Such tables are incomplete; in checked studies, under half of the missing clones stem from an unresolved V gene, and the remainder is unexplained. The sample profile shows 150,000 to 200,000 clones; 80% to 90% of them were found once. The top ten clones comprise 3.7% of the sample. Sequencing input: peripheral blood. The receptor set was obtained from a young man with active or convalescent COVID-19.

The CDR3 DNA reads as TGTGCCAGCAGCTTCCAGGATTATGGAGGGGTAGGCACTGAAGCTTTCTTT. Protein product: CASSFQDYGGVGTEAFF. This chain uses TRBV14 with TRBJ1-1; TRBD1 is a possible D gene (5 bases). V was trimmed by 5 bases and J by 4 bases, leaving 23 bases between them. Germline CDR1 and CDR2: SGHDN and FVKESK. The CDR3 totals 17 residues.

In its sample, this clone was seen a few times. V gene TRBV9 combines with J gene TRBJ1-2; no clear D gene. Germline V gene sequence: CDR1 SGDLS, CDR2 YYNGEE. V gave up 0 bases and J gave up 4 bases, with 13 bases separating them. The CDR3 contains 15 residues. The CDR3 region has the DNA TGTGCCAGCAGCGTAGGAGGCCGGGAAGGCTATGGCTACACCTTC. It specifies CASSVGGREGYGYTF.

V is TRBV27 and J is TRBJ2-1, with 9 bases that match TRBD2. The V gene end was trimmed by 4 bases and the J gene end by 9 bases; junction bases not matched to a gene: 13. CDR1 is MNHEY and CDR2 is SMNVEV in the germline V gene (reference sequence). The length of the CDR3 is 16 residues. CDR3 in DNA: TGTGCCAGCAGTTCCCCCCGGGCGGGGGGGTCCGGTGAGCAGTTCTTC. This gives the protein CASSSPRAGGSGEQFF.

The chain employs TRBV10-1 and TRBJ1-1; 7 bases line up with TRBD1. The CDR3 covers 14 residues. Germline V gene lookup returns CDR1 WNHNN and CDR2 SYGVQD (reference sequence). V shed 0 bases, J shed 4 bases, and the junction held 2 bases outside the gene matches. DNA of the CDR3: TGCGCCAGCAGTGAGTCTAGGGGGCCCACTGAAGCTTTCTTT. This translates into CASSESRGPTEAFF.

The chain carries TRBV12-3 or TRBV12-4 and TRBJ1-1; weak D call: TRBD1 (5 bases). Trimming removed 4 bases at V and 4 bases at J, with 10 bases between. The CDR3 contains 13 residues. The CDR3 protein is CASSWGTRTEAFF. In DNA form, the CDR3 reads TGTGCCAGCAGTTGGGGGACTCGCACTGAAGCTTTCTTT.

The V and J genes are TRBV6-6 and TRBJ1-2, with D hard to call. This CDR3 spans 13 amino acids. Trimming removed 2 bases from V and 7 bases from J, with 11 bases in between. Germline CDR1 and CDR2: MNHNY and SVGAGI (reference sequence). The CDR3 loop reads CASSYEGRSGYTF. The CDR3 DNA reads TGTGCCAGCAGTTACGAAGGGAGGAGTGGCTACACCTTC.

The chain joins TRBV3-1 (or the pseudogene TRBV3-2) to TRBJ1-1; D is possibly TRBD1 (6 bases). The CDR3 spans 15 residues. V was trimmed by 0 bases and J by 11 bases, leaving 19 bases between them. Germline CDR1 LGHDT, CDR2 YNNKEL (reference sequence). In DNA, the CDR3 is TGTGCCAGCAGCCAAGATTGGGCAGGGGTGCCCGGGGCTTTCTTT. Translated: CASSQDWAGVPGAFF.

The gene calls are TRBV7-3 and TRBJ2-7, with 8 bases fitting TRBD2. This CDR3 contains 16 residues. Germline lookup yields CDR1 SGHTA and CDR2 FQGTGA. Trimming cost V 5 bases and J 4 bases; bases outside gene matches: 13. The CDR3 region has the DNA TGTGCCAGCAGCCCCAACGGGGGTAGCGGGGCATACGAGCAGTACTTC. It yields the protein CASSPNGGSGAYEQYF.

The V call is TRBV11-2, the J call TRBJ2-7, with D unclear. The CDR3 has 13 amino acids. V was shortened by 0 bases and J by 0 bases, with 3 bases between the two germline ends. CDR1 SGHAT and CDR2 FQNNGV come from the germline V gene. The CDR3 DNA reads TGTGCCAGCAGCTTAGACATCTCCTACGAGCAGTACGTC. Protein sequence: CASSLDISYEQYV.

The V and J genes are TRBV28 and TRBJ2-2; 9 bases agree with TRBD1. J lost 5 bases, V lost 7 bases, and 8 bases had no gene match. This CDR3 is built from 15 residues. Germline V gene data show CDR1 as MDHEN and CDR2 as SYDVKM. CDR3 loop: CASNHGQGMTGELFF. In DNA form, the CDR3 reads TGTGCCAGCAATCACGGACAGGGGATGACCGGGGAGCTGTTTTTT.

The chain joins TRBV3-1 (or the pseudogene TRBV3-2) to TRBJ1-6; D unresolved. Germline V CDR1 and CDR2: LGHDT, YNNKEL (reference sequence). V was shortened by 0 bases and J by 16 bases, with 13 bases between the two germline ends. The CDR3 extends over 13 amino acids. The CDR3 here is CASSQEARRPLHF. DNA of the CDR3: TGTGCCAGCAGCCAAGAAGCGCGGAGGCCACTCCACTTT.

CDR3: CASSLNRARLNLDTQYF. The CDR3 nucleotides are TGCGCCAGCAGCCTCAACAGGGCAAGACTGAATTTAGATACGCAGTATTTT. The gene calls are TRBV5-1 and TRBJ2-3, with a possible D match to TRBD1 (6 bases). Germline CDR1 reads SGHRS; CDR2 reads YFSETQ. V lost 4 bases and J lost 5, with 23 bases in between. The CDR3 spans 17 residues.

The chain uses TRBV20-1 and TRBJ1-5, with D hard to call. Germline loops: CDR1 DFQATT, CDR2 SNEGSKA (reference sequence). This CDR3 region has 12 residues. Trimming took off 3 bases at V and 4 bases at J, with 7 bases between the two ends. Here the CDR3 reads CSASSGNQPQHF. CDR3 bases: TGCAGTGCTAGTTCGGGGAATCAGCCCCAGCATTTT.

The CDR3 reads CASSLPTGAGLGFEQFF. In DNA form, the CDR3 reads TGTGCCAGCAGCTTACCAACGGGCGCGGGACTCGGGTTTGAGCAGTTCTTC. V usage is TRBV11-3 and J usage is TRBJ2-1; D is possibly TRBD2 (6 bases). There are 17 residues in the CDR3. V was clipped by 2 bases and J by 9 bases, with 23 bases between them. Germline CDR1 reads SGHNT; CDR2 reads YENEEA.

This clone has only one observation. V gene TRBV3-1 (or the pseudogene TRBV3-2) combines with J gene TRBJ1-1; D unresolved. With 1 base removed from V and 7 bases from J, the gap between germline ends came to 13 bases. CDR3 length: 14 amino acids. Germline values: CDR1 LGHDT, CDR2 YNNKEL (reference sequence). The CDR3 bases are TGTGCCAGCAGCCAAGTCGAGTCCGCTGATGAAGCTTTCTTT. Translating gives CASSQVESADEAFF.

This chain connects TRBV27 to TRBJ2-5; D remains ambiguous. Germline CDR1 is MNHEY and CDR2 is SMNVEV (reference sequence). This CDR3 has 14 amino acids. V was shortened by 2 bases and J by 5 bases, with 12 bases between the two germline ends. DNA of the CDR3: TGTGCCAGCAGTTTAAACCGGTACGGGGAGACCCAGTACTTC. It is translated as CASSLNRYGETQYF.

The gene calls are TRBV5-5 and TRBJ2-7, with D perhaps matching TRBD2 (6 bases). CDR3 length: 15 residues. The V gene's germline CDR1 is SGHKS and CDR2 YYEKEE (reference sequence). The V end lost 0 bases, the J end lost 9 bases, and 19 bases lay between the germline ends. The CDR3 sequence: CASSLGTGAWSGQYF. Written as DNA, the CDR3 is TGTGCCAGCAGCTTGGGAACGGGAGCTTGGTCGGGGCAGTACTTC.

Here the CDR3 reads CASSGGQVGYEQYV. CDR3 DNA: TGTGCCAGCAGTGGCGGACAGGTAGGCTACGAGCAGTACGTC. J is TRBJ2-7 and V is TRBV6-6; 7 bases line up with TRBD1. Germline trimming cut 5 bases from V and 3 bases from J; bases unmatched to any gene: 7. The length of the CDR3 is 14 residues. Germline CDR1 and CDR2: MNHNY and SVGAGI (reference sequence).

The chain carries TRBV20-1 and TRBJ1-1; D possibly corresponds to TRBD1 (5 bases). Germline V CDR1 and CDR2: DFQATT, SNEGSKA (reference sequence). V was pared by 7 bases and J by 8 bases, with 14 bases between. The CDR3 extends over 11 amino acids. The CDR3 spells CSEGRLGEAFF. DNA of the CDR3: TGCAGTGAGGGGCGACTCGGGGAAGCTTTCTTT.

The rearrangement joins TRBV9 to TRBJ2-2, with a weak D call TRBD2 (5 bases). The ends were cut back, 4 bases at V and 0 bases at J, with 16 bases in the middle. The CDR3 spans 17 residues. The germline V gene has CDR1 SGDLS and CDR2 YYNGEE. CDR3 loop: CASSTRGWVTNTGELFF. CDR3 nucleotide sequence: TGTGCCAGCAGCACCCGGGGTTGGGTTACGAACACCGGGGAGCTGTTTTTT.

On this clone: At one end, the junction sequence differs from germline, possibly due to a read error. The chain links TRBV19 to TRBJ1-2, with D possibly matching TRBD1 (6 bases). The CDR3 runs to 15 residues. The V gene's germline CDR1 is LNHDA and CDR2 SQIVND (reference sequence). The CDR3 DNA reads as TGTGCCAGTAGTGTAGACAGGAGGGTGAACTATGGCTACACCTTC. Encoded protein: CASSVDRRVNYGYTF. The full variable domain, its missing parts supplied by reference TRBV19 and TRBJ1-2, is DGGITQSPKYLFRKEGQNVTLSCEQNLNHDAMYWYRQDPGQGLRLIYYSQIVNDFQKGDIAEGYSVSREKKESFPLTVTSAQKNPTAFYLCASSVDRRVNYGYTFGSGTRLTVV.

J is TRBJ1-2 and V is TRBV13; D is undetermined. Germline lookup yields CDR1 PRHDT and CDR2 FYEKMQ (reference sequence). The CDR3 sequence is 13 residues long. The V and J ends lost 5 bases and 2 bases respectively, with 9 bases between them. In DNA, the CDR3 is TGTGCCAGCAGCCAGAATCGCAACTATGGCTACACCTTC. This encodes CASSQNRNYGYTF.

CDR3 residues: CASSERTELAIRNEQFF. The CDR3 DNA is TGTGCCAGCAGTGAACGTACCGAGCTAGCGATTAGGAATGAGCAGTTCTTC. This chain uses TRBV2 with TRBJ2-1; maybe TRBD2 (6 bases). The CDR3 loop spans 17 amino acids. Germline V gives CDR1 SNHLY, CDR2 FYNNEI. V gave up 2 bases and J gave up 7 bases, with 21 bases separating them. Together with reference TRBV2 and TRBJ2-1, the CDR3 gives the full variable domain: EPEVTQTPSHQVTQMGQEVILRCVPISNHLYFYWYRQILGQKVEFLVSFYNNEISEKSEIFDDQFSVERPDGSNFTLKIRSTKLEDSAMYFCASSERTELAIRNEQFFGPGTRLTVL.

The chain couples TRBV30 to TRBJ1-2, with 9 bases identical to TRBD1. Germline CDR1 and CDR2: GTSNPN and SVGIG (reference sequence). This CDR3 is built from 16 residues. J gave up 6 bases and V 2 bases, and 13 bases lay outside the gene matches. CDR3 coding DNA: TGTGCCTGGAGTACCGGAATCGCGACAGGGGGTAATGGCTACACCTTC. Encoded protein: CAWSTGIATGGNGYTF.

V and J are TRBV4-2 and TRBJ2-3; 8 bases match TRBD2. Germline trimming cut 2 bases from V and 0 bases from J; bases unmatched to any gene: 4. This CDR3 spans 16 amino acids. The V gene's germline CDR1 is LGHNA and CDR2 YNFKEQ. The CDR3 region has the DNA TGTGCCAGCAGCCAATTCCGGGGGGGGAGCACAGATACGCAGTATTTT. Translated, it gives CASSQFRGGSTDTQYF.

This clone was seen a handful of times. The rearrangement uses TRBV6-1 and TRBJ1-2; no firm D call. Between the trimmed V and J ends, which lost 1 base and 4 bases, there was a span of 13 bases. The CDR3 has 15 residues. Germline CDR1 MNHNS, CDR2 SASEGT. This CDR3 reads CASSEGAGVFYGYTF. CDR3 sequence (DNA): TGTGCCAGCAGTGAAGGCGCCGGAGTCTTCTATGGCTACACCTTC.

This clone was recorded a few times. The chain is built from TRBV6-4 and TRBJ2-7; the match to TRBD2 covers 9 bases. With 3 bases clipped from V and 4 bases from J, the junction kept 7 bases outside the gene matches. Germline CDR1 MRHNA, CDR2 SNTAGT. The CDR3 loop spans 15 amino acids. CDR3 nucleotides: TGTGCCAGCAGTGAAATAGCGGGGGAAGGGTACGAGCAGTACTTC. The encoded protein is CASSEIAGEGYEQYF.

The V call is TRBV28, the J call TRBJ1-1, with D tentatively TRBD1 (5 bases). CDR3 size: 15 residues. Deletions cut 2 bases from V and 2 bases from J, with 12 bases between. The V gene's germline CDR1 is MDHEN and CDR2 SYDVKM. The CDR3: CASSLPGQTNTEAFF. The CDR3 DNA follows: TGTGCCAGCAGTTTACCCGGACAAACCAACACTGAAGCTTTCTTT.